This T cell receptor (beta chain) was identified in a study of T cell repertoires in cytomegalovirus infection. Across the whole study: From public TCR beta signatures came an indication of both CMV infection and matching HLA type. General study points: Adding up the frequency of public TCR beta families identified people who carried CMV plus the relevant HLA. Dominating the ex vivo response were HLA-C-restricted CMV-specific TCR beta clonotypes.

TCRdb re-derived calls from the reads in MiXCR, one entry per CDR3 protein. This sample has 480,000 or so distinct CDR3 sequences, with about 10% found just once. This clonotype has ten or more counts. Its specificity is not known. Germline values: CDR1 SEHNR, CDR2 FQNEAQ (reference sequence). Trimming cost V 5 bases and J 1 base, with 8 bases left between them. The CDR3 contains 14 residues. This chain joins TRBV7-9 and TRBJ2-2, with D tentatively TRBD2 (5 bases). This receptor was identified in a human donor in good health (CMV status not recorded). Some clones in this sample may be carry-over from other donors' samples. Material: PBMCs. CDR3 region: CASSRSGNTGELFF. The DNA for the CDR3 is TGTGCCAGCAGCCGGAGCGGGAACACCGGGGAGCTGTTTTTT.